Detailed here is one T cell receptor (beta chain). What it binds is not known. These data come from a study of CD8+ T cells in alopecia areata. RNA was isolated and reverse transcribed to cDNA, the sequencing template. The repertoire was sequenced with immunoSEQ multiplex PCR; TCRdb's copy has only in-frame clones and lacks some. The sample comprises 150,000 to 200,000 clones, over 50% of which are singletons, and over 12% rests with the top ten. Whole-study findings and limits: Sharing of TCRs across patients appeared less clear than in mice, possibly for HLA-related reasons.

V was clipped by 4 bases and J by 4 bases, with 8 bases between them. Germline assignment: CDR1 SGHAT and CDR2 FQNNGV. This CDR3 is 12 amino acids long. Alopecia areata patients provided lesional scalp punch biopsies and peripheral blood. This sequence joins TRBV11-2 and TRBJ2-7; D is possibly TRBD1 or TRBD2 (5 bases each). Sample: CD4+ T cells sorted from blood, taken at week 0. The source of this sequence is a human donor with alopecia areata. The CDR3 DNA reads TGTGCCAGCAGCTCGGGGCTTTACGAGCAGTACTTC. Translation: CASSSGLYEQYF.